This T cell receptor beta chain was identified during a study of EBV T-cell therapy then PD-1 blockade in nasopharyngeal carcinoma. Indicated treatment: AdE1-LMPpoly-expanded autologous EBV-specific T-cell therapy followed by anti-PD-1 nivolumab. As for this clone: Its specificity is unknown.

TCRdb's table, derived via immunoSEQ multiplex PCR, lists solely in-frame clones and lacks some. The sample includes roughly 22,000 clones, 70% to 85% seen only once; the top ten take 20% to 25%. The CDR3 runs to 13 residues. Trimming stripped 1 base from V and 2 bases from J, with 3 bases between. Germline V CDR1 and CDR2: LNHNV, YYDKDF (reference sequence). The chain uses TRBV15 and TRBJ2-1; no definite D call. The sequence was obtained from a man between 35 and 55 years old with nasopharyngeal carcinoma. This sample comprised CD8+ T cells from blood, obtained at day -245 from a patient whose treatment included autologous EBV-specific T cells and nivolumab. In DNA, the CDR3 is TGTGCCACCAGCAGAGGGACCTACAATGAGCAGTTCTTC. This gives the protein CATSRGTYNEQFF. The whole variable domain, filled in from reference TRBV15 and TRBJ2-1, reads DAMVIQNPRYQVTQFGKPVTLSCSQTLNHNVMYWYQQKSSQAPKLLFHYYDKDFNNEADTPDNFQSRRPNTSFCFLDIRSPGLGDTAMYLCATSRGTYNEQFFGPGTRLTVL.